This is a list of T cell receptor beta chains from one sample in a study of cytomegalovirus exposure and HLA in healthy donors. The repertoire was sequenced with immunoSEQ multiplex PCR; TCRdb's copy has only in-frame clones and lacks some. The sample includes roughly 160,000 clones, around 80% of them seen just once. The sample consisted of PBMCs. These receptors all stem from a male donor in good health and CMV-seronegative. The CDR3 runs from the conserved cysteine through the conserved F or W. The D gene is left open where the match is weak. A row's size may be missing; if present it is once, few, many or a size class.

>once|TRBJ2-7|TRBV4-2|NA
TGTGCCAGCAGCCTTGACCGGGCGGGCTACGAGCAGTACTTC
CASSLDRAGYEQYF
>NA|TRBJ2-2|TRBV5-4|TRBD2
TGTGCCAGCAGCCCGGGGCGGGGGGGCACCGGGGAGCTGTTTTTT
CASSPGRGGTGELFF
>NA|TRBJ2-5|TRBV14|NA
TGTGCCAGCAGCCAAAGGACAGTGGGGGAGACCCAGTACTTC
CASSQRTVGETQYF
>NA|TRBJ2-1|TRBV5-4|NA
TGTGCCAGCAGCCCAGACAACTACAATGAGCAGTTCTTC
CASSPDNYNEQFF
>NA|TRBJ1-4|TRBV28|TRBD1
TGTGCCAGCAGTGAAACAGGGGAAGCAACTAATGAAAAACTGTTTTTT
CASSETGEATNEKLFF
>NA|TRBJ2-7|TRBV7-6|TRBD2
TGTGCCAGCAGCTACACGGCTAGCGGGACCTACGAGCAGTACTTC
CASSYTASGTYEQYF
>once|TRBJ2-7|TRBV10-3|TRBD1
TGTGCCACTAAGACAGGGCCCTACGAGCAGTACTTC
CATKTGPYEQYF
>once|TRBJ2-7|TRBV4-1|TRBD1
TGCGCCAGCAGCCAAGGACAGGGGGCATCCGAGCAGTACTTC
CASSQGQGASEQYF
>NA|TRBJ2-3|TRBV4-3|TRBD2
TGCGCCAGCAGCCTACTAGCGGGGCGCACAGATACGCAGTATTTT
CASSLLAGRTDTQYF
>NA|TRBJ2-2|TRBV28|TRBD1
TGTGCCAGCAGCCGACAGGGTCTCACCGGGGAGCTGTTTTTT
CASSRQGLTGELFF
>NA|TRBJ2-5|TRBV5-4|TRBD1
TGTGCCAGCAGCTTGGACAGGGGAAGTTTGGAGACCCAGTACTTC
CASSLDRGSLETQYF
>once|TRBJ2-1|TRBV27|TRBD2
TGTGCCAGCAGTTTATCCGCGGGAGTGGGCAATGAGCAGTTCTTC
CASSLSAGVGNEQFF
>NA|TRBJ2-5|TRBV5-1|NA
TGCGCCAGCAGCCCCAGGTTGTTTAAAGAGACCCAGTACTTC
CASSPRLFKETQYF
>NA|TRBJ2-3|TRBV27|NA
TGTGCCAGCAGTCCAAGACTAGTCTCAGATACGCAGTATTTT
CASSPRLVSDTQYF
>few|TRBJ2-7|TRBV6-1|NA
TGTGCCAGCAGTGAGGCGCAGGTGGAAGTCTACGAGCAGTACTTC
CASSEAQVEVYEQYF
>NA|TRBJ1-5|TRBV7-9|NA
TGTGCCAGCAGCCTTGGAGGTCGCAATCAGCCCCAGCATTTT
CASSLGGRNQPQHF
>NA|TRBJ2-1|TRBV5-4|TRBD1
TGTGCCAGCAGCGCGGACAGGGGAACCTACAATGAGCAGTTCTTC
CASSADRGTYNEQFF
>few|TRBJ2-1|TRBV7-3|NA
TGTGCCAGCAGCTTAAGTCGGGAAATGTCGGGGCAGTTCTTC
CASSLSREMSGQFF
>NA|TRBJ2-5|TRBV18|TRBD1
TGTGCCAGCTCACCGCTGGCCGGACAGGGGCTTCAAGAGACCCAGTACTTC
CASSPLAGQGLQETQYF
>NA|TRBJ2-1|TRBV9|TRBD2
TGTGCCAGCAGCGCCAGACTAGCGGGACCCTACAATGAGCAGTTCTTC
CASSARLAGPYNEQFF
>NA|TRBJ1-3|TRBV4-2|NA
TGTGCCAGCGGTAACGGGATCGGAAACACCATATATTTT
CASGNGIGNTIYF
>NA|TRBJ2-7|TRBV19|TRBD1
TGTGCCAGTAGTACAGAAACAGGGGGCGAGCAGTACTTC
CASSTETGGEQYF
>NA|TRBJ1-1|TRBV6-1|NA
TGTGCCAGCAGTGCAACGACAGTGAACACTGAAGCTTTCTTT
CASSATTVNTEAFF
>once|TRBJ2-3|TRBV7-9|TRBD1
TGTGCCAGCAGCTTAGGACAGGGGGCGCCGACAGATACGCAGTATTTT
CASSLGQGAPTDTQYF
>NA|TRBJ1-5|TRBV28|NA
TGTGCCACGAAGGGGTGGGGCGAGGCCCAGCATTTT
CATKGWGEAQHF